This TCR beta chain was recovered during a study of T-cell memory formation after mild COVID-19. Study in general: The TCR clusters were mostly specific to one donor.

The authors produced TCR alpha and TCR beta cDNA libraries with sample barcodes and UMIs by 5'RACE using constant-segment primers. Via MiXCR, TCRdb re-called the 5' RACE reads, giving one row per CDR3 protein. This table has under 300,000 distinct CDR3 sequences, over 15% appearing once. Regarding the study as a whole: Memory cells collected pre-infection included some clones that later responded, suggesting cross-reactive memory joined. Day 15 to 85 contracting clones showed balanced CD4/CD8; day 15 to 37 expanders favored CD4+.

This clonotype was seen a handful of times. Its antigen is not known. The CDR3 runs 14 residues. Trimming cost V 0 bases and J 4 bases, with 7 bases left between them. Germline V gene data show CDR1 as SGHTA and CDR2 as FQGNSA. The chain employs TRBV7-2 and TRBJ2-1; D might be TRBD2 (5 bases). The sequencing sample was made of PBMCs or a T cell subset sorted from them (not recorded which). The source of this sequence is a young man who had mild COVID-19 (a few samples of this study predate the infection). Cell type and time point are not known. CDR3 in amino acids: CASSLATNYNEQFF. In DNA, the CDR3 is TGTGCCAGCAGCTTAGCGACTAATTACAATGAGCAGTTCTTC. The full variable domain, in which reference TRBV7-2 and TRBJ2-1 provide the parts outside the CDR3, is GAGVSQSPSNKVTEKGKDVELRCDPISGHTALYWYRQSLGQGLEFLIYFQGNSAPDKSGLPSDRFSAERTGGSVSTLTIQRTQQEDSAVYLCASSLATNYNEQFFGPGTRLTVL.